This T cell receptor (beta chain) was recorded in a study of vaccination and CD4 T cells after COVID-19. Background on the study: Median time from COVID diagnosis to post-COVID sampling was 101 days (35 to 161).

The treatment here: roughly ten-day PBMC culture with coronavirus spike peptide pools or control peptides (ViraFEST assay). CDR1 and CDR2 (germline): SGHTA, FQGNSA. The CDR3 sequence is 14 residues long. With 0 bases removed from V and 5 bases from J, the gap between germline ends came to 10 bases. Comment on this clonotype: Antigen unknown.

Sequencing of DNA taken from cultured CD4+ T cells relied on the Oncomine TCR Beta short-read assay. Someone extracted genomic DNA from cultured CD4+ T cells. In TCRdb, the PCR reads were re-called with MiXCR into one record per CDR3 protein. The sample includes more than 8,000 distinct CDR3 sequences, roughly 27% of them seen just once. The sequence was obtained from a human donor who had recovered from COVID-19. The starting material was CD4+ T cells from blood, cultured in vitro, obtained after SARS-CoV-2 vaccination. The chain carries TRBV7-2 and TRBJ2-5; D unresolved. DNA of the CDR3: TGTGCCAGCAGCTTAGCGGCGCCGAGGGAGACCCAGTACTTC. This codes for CASSLAAPRETQYF.